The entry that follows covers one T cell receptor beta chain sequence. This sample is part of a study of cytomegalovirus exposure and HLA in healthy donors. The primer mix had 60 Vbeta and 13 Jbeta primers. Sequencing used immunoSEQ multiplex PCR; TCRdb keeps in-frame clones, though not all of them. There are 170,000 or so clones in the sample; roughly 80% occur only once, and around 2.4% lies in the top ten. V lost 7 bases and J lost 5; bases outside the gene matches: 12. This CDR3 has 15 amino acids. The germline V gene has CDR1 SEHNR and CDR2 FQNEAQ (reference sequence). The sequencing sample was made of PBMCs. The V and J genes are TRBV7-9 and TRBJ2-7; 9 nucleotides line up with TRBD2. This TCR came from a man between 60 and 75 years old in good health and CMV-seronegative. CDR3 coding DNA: TGTGCCAGCATTCCAAGCGGGGGGACCGCCAACGAGCAGTACTTC. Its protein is CASIPSGGTANEQYF. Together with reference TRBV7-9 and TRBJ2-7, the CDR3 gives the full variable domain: DTGVSQNPRHKITKRGQNVTFRCDPISEHNRLYWYRQTLGQGPEFLTYFQNEAQLEKSRLLSDRFSAERPKGSFSTLEIQRTEQGDSAMYLCASIPSGGTANEQYFGPGTRLTVT.